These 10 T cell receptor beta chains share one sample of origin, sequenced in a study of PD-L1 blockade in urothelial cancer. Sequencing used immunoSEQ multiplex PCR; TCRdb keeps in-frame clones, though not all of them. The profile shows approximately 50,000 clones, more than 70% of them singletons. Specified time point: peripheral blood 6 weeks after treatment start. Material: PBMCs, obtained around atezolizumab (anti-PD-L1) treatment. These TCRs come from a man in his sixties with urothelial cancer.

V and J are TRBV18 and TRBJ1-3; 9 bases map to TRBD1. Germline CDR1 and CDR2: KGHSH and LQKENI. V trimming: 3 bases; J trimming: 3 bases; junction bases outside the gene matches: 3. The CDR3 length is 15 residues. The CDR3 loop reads CASSPGTGRGNTIYF. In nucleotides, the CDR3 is TGTGCCAGCTCACCCGGGACAGGGCGTGGAAACACCATATATTTT.

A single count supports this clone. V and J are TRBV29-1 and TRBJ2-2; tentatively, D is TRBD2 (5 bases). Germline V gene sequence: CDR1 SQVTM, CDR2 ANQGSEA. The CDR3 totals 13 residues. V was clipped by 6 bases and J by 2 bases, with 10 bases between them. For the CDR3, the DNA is TGCAGCGTGGTAGCGATTAACACCGGGGAGCTGTTTTTT. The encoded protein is CSVVAINTGELFF.

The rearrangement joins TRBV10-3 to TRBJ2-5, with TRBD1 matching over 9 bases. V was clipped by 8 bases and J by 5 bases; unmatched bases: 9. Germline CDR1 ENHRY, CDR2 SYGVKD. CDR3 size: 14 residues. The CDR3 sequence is CAISDRGEGETQYF. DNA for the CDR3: TGTGCCATCTCGGACAGGGGCGAAGGGGAGACCCAGTACTTC.

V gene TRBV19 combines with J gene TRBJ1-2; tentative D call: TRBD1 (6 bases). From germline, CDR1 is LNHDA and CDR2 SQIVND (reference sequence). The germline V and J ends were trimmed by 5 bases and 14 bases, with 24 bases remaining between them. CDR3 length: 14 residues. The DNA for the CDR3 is TGTGCCAGTAGTCTCCAAGGGCCATTAGGGACAACAACCTTC. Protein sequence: CASSLQGPLGTTTF. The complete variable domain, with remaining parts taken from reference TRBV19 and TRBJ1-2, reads DGGITQSPKYLFRKEGQNVTLSCEQNLNHDAMYWYRQDPGQGLRLIYYSQIVNDFQKGDIAEGYSVSREKKESFPLTVTSAQKNPTAFYLCASSLQGPLGTTTFGSGTRLTVV.

CDR3 sequence reads: CASSVREEGHYHYGYTF. DNA for the CDR3: TGTGCCAGCAGCGTTAGGGAGGAAGGGCATTACCACTATGGCTACACCTTC. The chain employs TRBV9 and TRBJ1-2, with D unclear. V lost 2 bases to trimming and J lost 3 bases, with 20 bases between them. The germline V gene has CDR1 SGDLS and CDR2 YYNGEE. The CDR3 has 17 amino acids.

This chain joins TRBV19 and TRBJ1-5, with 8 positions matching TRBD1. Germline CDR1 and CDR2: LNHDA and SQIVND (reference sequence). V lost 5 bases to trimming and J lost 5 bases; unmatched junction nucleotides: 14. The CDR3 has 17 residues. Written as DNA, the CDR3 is TGTGCCAGTAGTCCCTCCGGGGACAGGAGTCCCGATCAGCCCCAGCATTTT. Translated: CASSPSGDRSPDQPQHF.

The CDR3 protein is CATSKGQGIRTEAFF. Written as DNA, the CDR3 is TGTGCCACCAGTAAGGGACAGGGAATTCGTACTGAAGCTTTCTTT. This chain joins TRBV15 and TRBJ1-1, with 9 bases lining up with TRBD1. Germline-derived CDR1 and CDR2 are LNHNV and YYDKDF (reference sequence). With V trimmed by 6 bases and J by 5 bases, 10 bases remained unmatched. The CDR3 loop spans 15 amino acids.

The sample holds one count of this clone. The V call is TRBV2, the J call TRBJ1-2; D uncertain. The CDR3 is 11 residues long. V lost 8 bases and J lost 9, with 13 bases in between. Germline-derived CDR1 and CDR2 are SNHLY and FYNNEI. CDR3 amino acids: CASRQEESYTF. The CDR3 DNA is TGTGCCAGCCGCCAGGAAGAAAGCTACACCTTC.

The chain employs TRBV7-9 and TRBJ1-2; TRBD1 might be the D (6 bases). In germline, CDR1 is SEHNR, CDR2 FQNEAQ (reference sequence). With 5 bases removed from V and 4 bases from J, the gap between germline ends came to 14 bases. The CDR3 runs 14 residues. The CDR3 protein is CASSPRQGRYGYTF. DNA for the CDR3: TGTGCCAGCAGCCCGAGGCAGGGGCGCTATGGCTACACCTTC.

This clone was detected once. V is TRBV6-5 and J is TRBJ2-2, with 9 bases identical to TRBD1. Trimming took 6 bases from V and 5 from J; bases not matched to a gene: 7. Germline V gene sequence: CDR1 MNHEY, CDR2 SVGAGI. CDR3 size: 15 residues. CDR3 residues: CASRRTGDSTGELFF. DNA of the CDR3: TGTGCCAGCAGACGGACAGGGGATTCAACCGGGGAGCTGTTTTTT.